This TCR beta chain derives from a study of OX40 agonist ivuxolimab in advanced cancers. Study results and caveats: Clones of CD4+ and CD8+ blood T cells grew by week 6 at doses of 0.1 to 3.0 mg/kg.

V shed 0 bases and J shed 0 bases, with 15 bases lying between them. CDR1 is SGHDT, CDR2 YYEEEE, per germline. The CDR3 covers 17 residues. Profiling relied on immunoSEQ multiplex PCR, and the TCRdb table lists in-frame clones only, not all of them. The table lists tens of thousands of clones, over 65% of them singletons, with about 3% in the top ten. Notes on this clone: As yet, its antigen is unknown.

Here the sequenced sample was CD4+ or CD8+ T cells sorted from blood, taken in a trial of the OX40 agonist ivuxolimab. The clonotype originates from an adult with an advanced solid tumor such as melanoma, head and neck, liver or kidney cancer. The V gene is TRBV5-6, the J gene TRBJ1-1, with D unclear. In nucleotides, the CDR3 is TGTGCCAGCAGCTTGGTAACTATGCGGGTGTTGAACACTGAAGCTTTCTTT. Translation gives CASSLVTMRVLNTEAFF.